This T cell receptor (beta chain) came from a study of technical replicates of blood from several donors. CDR3 length: 15 residues. Germline values: CDR1 MRHNA, CDR2 SNTAGT. Losses at the gene ends were 5 bases for V and 6 bases for J; bases not matched to a gene: 10. Here immunoSEQ multiplex PCR was the method, and the copy in TCRdb shows in-frame clones only, minus some. The sample has about 81,000 clones, 80% to 90% seen once. The chain uses TRBV6-4 and TRBJ1-5; TRBD1 agrees at 7 bases. The TCR was taken from a human donor in good health. Some clones in this sample may be carry-over from other donors' samples. Sequenced material: PBMCs. The CDR3 spells CASSRTGDSGQPQHF. The CDR3 coding sequence is TGTGCCAGCAGTCGCACAGGGGATTCAGGTCAGCCCCAGCATTTT.